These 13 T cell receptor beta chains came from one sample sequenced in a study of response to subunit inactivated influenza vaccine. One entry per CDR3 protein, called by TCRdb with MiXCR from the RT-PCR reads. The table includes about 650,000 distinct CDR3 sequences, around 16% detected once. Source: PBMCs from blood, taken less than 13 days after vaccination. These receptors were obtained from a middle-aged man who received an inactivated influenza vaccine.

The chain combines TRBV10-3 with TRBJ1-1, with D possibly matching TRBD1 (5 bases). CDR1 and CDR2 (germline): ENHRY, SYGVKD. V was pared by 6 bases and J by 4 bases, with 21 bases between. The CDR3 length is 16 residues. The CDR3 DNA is TGTGCCATCAGCCCGTCCCCCGGGGGGAAGGTCACTGAAGCTTTCTTT. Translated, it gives CAISPSPGGKVTEAFF.

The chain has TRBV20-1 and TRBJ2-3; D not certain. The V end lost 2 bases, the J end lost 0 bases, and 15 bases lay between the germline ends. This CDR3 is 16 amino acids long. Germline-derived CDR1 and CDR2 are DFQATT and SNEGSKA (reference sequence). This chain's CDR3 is CSARNFINSSTDTQYF. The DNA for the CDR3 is TGCAGTGCTAGAAACTTCATTAATTCTAGCACAGATACGCAGTATTTT.

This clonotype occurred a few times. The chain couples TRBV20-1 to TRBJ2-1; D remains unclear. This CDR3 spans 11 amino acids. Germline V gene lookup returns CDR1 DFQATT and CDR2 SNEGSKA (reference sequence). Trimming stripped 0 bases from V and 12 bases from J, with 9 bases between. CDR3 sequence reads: CSARDRNWQFF. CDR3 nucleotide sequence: TGCAGTGCTAGAGATCGGAACTGGCAGTTCTTC.

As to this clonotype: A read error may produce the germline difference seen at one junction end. The CDR3 region has the DNA TGCTGTGCTAGGAGCCATGAGATTATGAGAGCCAAAAACATTCAGTACTTC. It yields the protein CCARSHEIMRAKNIQYF. The chain recombines TRBV20-1 with TRBJ2-4; no clear D gene. This CDR3 is built from 17 residues. The V gene's germline CDR1 is DFQATT and CDR2 SNEGSKA (reference sequence).

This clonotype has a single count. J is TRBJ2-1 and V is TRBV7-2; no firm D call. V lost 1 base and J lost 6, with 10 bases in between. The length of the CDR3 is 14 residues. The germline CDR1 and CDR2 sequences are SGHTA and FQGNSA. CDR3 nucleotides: TGTGCCAGCAGCTTAGGTCCGGGCTCCAATGAGCAGTTCTTC. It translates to CASSLGPGSNEQFF.

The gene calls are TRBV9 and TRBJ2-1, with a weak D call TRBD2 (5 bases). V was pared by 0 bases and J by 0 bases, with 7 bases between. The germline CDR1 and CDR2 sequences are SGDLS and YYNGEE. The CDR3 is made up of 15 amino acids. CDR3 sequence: CASSVGRASYNEQFF. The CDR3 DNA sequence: TGTGCCAGCAGCGTAGGGCGGGCCTCCTACAATGAGCAGTTCTTC.

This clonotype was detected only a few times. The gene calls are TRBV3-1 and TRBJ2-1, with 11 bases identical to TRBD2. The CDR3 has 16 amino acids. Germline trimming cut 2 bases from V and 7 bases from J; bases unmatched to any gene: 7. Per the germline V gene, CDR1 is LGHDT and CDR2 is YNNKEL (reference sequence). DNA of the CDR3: TGTGCCAGCAGCCAAAAAGTAGCGGGGGGGAATAATGAGCAGTTCTTC. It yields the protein CASSQKVAGGNNEQFF.

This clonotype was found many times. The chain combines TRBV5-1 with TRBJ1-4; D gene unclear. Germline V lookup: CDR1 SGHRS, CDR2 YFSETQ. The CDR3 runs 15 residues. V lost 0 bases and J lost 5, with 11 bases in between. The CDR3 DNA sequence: TGCGCCAGCAGCTTGGGTGCTGGAGGGAATGAAAAACTGTTTTTT. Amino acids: CASSLGAGGNEKLFF. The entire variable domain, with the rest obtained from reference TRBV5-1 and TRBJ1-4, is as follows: KAGVTQTPRYLIKTRGQQVTLSCSPISGHRSVSWYQQTPGQGLQFLFEYFSETQRNKGNFPGRFSGRQFSNSRSEMNVSTLELGDSALYLCASSLGAGGNEKLFFGSGTQLSVL.

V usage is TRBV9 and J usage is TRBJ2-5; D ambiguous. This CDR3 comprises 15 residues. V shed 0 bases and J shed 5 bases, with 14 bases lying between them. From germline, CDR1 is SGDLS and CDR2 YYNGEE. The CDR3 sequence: CASSVAEGPQETQYF. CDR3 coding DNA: TGTGCCAGCAGCGTAGCTGAAGGCCCTCAGGAGACCCAGTACTTC. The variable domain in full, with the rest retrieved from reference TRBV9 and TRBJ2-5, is DSGVTQTPKHLITATGQRVTLRCSPRSGDLSVYWYQQSLDQGLQFLIQYYNGEERAKGNILERFSAQQFPDLHSELNLSSLELGDSALYFCASSVAEGPQETQYFGPGTRLLVL.

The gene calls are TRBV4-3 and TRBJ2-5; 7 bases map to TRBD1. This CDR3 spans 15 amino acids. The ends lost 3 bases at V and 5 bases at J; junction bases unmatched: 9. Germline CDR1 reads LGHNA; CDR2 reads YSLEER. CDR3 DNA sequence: TGCGCCAGCAGCCAGACCGACAGGGATGAGGAGACCCAGTACTTC. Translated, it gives CASSQTDRDEETQYF.

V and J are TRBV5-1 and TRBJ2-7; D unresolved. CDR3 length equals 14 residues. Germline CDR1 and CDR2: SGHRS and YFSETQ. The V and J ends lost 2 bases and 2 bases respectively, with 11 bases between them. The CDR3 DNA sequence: TGCGCCAGCAGCTTTTCACAAAATCCCTACGAGCAGTACTTC. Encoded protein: CASSFSQNPYEQYF.

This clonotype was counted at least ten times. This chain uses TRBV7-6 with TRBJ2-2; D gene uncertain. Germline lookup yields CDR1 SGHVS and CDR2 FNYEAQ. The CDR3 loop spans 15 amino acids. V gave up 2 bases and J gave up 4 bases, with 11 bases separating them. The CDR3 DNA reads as TGTGCCAGCAGCTTATCCCCGGGTAGCACCGGGGAGCTGTTTTTT. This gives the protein CASSLSPGSTGELFF.

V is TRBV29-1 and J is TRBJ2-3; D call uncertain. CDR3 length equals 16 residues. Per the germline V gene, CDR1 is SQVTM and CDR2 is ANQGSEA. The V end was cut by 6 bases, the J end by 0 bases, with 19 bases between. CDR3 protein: CSVDRPKLLSTDTQYF. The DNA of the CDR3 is TGCAGCGTCGATCGACCAAAACTACTTAGCACAGATACGCAGTATTTT.